The present TCR beta chain was sequenced within a study of blood T cell repertoires in COVID-19. Overall study: Italy, Spain and the United States were the sources of the convalescent and acute COVID-19 samples. From T cells, B-cell-depleted T cells, or PBMCs came the material, which was cDNA or gDNA.

V shed 2 bases, J shed 5 bases, and the junction held 6 bases outside the gene matches. The CDR3 contains 15 residues. CDR1 SQVTM and CDR2 ANQGSEA come from the germline V gene. Per the study methods: By means of reference gene primer amplification, nucleated cell counts were estimated. Repertoires were generated with immunoSEQ multiplex PCR, while TCRdb's copy carries only in-frame clones and drops some. V, J and clone size are those of that table, while D and trimming were read from the DNA. The sample holds some 80,000 clones; around 84% are singletons and the top ten take less than 40%. The source material was peripheral blood. The chain is built from TRBV29-1 and TRBJ2-1; TRBD1 matches 10 bases. The receptor was isolated from a woman aged 70-85 years with acute or convalescent COVID-19. CDR3 in amino acids: CSVEPGQGWDNEQFF. Here the CDR3 DNA reads TGCAGCGTTGAACCGGGACAGGGGTGGGACAATGAGCAGTTCTTC.